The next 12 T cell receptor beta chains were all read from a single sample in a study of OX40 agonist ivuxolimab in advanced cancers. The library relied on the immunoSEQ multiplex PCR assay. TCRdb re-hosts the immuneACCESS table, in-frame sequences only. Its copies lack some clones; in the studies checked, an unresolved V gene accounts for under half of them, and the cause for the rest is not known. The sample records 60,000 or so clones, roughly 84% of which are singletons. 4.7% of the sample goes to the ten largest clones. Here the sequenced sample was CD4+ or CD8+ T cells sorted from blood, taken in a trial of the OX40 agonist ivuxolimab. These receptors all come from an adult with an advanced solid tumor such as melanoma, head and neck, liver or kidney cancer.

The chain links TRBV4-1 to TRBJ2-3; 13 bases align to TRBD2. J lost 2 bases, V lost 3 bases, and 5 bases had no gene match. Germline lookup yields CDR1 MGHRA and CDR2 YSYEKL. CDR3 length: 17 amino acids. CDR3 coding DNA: TGCGCCAGCAGCCAGGGGGGACTAGCGGGATCCACAGATACGCAGTATTTT. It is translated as CASSQGGLAGSTDTQYF.

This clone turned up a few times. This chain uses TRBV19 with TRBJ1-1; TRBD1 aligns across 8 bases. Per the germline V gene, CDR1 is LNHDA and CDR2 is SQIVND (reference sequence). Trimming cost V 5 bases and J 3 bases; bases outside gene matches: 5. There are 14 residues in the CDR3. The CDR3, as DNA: TGTGCCAGTAGTGGGGGACAGGCGGACACTGAAGCTTTCTTT. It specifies CASSGGQADTEAFF.

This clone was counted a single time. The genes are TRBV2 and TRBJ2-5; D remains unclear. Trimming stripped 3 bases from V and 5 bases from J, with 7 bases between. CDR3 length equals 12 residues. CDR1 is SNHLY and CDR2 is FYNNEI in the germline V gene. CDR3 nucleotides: TGTGCCAGCAGTGAGGCCGGGGAGACCCAGTACTTC. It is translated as CASSEAGETQYF.

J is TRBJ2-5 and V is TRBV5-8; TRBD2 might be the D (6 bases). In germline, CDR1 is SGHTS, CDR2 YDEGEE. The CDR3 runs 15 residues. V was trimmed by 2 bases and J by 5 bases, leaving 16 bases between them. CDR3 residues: CASSLKGGRRETQYF. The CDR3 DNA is TGTGCCAGCAGCTTAAAGGGAGGTAGAAGGGAGACCCAGTACTTC. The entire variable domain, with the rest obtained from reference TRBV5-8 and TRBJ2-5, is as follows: EAGVTQSPTHLIKTRGQQATLRCSPISGHTSVYWYQQALGLGLQFLLWYDEGEERNRGNFPPRFSGRQFPNYSSELNVNALELEDSALYLCASSLKGGRRETQYFGPGTRLLVL.

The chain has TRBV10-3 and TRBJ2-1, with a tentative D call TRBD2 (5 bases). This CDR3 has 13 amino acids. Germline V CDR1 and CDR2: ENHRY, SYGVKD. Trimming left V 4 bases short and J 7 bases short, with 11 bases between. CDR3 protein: CAISVRTANEQFF. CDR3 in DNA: TGTGCCATCAGTGTTAGGACTGCGAATGAGCAGTTCTTC.

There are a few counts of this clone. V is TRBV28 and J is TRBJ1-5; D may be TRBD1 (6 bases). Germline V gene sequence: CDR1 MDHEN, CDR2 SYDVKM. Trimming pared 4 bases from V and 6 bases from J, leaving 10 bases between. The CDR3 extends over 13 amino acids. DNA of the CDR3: TGTGCCAGCAGTTCCCCAGGGGTTCAGCCCCAGCATTTT. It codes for CASSSPGVQPQHF.

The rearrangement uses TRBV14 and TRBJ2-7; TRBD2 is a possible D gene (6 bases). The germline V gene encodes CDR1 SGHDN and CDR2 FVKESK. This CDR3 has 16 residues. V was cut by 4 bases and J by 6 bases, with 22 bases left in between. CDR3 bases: TGTGCCAGCAGCCTCCGTCAAGGAGCAGGGAGGCGCGAGCAGTACTTC. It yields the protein CASSLRQGAGRREQYF.

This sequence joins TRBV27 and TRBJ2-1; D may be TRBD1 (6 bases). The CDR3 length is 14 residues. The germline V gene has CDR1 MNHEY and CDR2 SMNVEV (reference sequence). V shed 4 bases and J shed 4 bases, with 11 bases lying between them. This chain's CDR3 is CASSSGVGYNEQFF. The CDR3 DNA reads TGTGCCAGCAGTTCAGGGGTAGGGTACAATGAGCAGTTCTTC.

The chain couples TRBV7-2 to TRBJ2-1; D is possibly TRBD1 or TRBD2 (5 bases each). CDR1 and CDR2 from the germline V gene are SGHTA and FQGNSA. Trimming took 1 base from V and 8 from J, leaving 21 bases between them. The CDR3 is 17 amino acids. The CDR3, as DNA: TGTGCCAGCAGCTTAGGGGGAACCGGGACCCTCGACGATGAGCAGTTCTTC. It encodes CASSLGGTGTLDDEQFF.

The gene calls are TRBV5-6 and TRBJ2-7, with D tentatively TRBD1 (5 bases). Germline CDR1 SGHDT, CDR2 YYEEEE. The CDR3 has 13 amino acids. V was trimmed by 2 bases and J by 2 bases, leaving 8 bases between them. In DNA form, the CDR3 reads TGTGCCAGCAGCTTTCCAGGGACCTACGAGCAGTACTTC. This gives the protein CASSFPGTYEQYF.

The CDR3 DNA is TGTGCCAGCAGCTTAGGGGGTCTTGGGAATCAGCCCCAGCATTTT. Translating it yields CASSLGGLGNQPQHF. The chain uses TRBV7-9 and TRBJ1-5; D gene uncertain. The germline V gene has CDR1 SEHNR and CDR2 FQNEAQ (reference sequence). The CDR3 totals 15 residues. Trimming pared 1 base from V and 4 bases from J, leaving 11 bases between.

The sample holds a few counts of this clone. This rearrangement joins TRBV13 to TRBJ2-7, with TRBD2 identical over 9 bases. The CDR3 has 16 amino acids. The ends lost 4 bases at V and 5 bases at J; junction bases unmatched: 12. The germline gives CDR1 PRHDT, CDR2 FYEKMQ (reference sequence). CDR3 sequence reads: CASSSAVAGVGHEQYF. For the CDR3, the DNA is TGTGCCAGCAGCTCCGCGGTAGCGGGAGTGGGCCACGAGCAGTACTTC. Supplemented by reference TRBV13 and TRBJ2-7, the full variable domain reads AAGVIQSPRHLIKEKRETATLKCYPIPRHDTVYWYQQGPGQDPQFLISFYEKMQSDKGSIPDRFSAQQFSDYHSELNMSSLELGDSALYFCASSSAVAGVGHEQYFGPGTRLTVT.